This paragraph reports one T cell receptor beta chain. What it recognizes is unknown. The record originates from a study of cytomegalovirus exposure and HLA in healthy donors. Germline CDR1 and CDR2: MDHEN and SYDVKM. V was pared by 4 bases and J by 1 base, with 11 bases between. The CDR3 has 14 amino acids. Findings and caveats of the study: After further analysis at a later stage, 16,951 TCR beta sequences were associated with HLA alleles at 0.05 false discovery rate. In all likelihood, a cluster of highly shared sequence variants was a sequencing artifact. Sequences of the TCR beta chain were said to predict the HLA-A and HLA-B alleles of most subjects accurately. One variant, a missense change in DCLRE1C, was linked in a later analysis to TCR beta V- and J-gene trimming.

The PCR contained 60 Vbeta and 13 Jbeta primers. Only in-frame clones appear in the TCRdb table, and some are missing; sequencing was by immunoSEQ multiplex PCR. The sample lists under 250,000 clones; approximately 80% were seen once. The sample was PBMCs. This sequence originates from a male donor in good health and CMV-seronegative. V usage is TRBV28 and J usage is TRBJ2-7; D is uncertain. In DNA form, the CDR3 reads TGTGCCAGCAGTTCCGGCACAGAGTCCTACGAGCAGTACTTC. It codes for CASSSGTESYEQYF.